The 32 T cell receptor beta chains in this list originate from one sample, sequenced in a study of shared clonotypes between healthy human individuals. Cells designated naive CD8 were CD45RO-negative and were positively selected for CCR7, with terminally differentiated effector memory CD45RA+ cells excluded. The table came from immunoSEQ multiplex PCR; TCRdb's copy has only in-frame clones and leaves some out. Of 500,000 to 700,000 clones listed, 85% to 95% are singletons. The sequencing input was naive CD8+ T cells sorted from blood. These receptor sequences come from a woman under 40 in good health.

This chain uses TRBV13 with TRBJ2-5, with 7 nucleotides matching TRBD2. This CDR3 has 15 amino acids. V was pared by 4 bases and J by 3 bases, with 8 bases of the junction left unmatched. The germline V gene has CDR1 PRHDT and CDR2 FYEKMQ (reference sequence). The CDR3 protein is CASSWRGSQKETQYF. The CDR3 DNA follows: TGTGCCAGCAGCTGGCGCGGGAGTCAGAAAGAGACCCAGTACTTC. The whole variable domain, remainder taken from reference TRBV13 and TRBJ2-5, is AAGVIQSPRHLIKEKRETATLKCYPIPRHDTVYWYQQGPGQDPQFLISFYEKMQSDKGSIPDRFSAQQFSDYHSELNMSSLELGDSALYFCASSWRGSQKETQYFGPGTRLLVL.

The chain joins TRBV18 to TRBJ2-7, with TRBD2 matching over 8 bases. J gave up 7 bases and V 3 bases, and 23 bases lay outside the gene matches. The CDR3 has 19 amino acids. Germline V gene lookup returns CDR1 KGHSH and CDR2 LQKENI. CDR3 sequence: CASSPRELLRAGDPREQYF. The CDR3 region has the DNA TGTGCCAGCTCACCTCGGGAATTACTACGAGCGGGAGACCCCAGGGAGCAGTACTTC.

This clone occurred once. The chain's CDR3 is CATSRDLGQGNTEAFF. The DNA of the CDR3 is TGTGCCACCAGCAGAGATCTGGGACAGGGGAACACTGAAGCTTTCTTT. The V call is TRBV15, the J call TRBJ1-1, with 9 bases aligning to TRBD1. J was trimmed by 1 base and V by 0 bases; bases with no gene match: 3. The CDR3 contains 16 residues. Germline V CDR1 and CDR2: LNHNV, YYDKDF (reference sequence).

The gene calls are TRBV29-1 and TRBJ1-2; D is perhaps TRBD1 (6 bases). Germline V CDR1 and CDR2: SQVTM, ANQGSEA. This CDR3 contains 13 residues. Trimming took 3 bases from V and 9 from J, leaving 17 bases between them. CDR3 sequence reads: CSVDDSGDVSYTF. CDR3 in DNA: TGCAGCGTTGATGACTCAGGGGACGTTAGCTACACCTTC.

The rearrangement uses TRBV19 and TRBJ1-2; D is perhaps TRBD1 (6 bases). The CDR3 is 16 residues long. Trimming removed 8 bases from V and 3 bases from J, with 22 bases in between. From germline, CDR1 is LNHDA and CDR2 SQIVND (reference sequence). The CDR3, as DNA: TGTGCCAGTCAAGCCGACCCCCTTGACAGGTACTATGGCTACACCTTC. Translated, it gives CASQADPLDRYYGYTF.

The chain joins TRBV5-6 to TRBJ1-6; 7 bases align to TRBD1. CDR3 length: 15 residues. Germline V gene data show CDR1 as SGHDT and CDR2 as YYEEEE. The V and J ends lost 1 base and 7 bases, in that order; junction bases with no gene match: 5. The CDR3 here is CASSLWWTGNSPLHF. The CDR3 coding sequence is TGTGCCAGCAGCTTGTGGTGGACAGGCAATTCACCCCTCCACTTT.

The chain links TRBV6-5 to TRBJ2-7, with D possibly TRBD2 on 6 matching bases. Germline lookup yields CDR1 MNHEY and CDR2 SVGAGI. V lost 8 bases and J lost 4, with 21 bases in between. This CDR3 has 15 amino acids. The CDR3 is CASVTRWGGGYEQYF. CDR3 DNA: TGTGCCAGCGTCACGAGGTGGGGCGGAGGGTACGAGCAGTACTTC.

The J gene is TRBJ1-5, the V gene TRBV27; D is undetermined. Trimming stripped 2 bases from V and 6 bases from J, with 17 bases between. The CDR3 is 16 residues long. Looked up from germline, CDR1 is MNHEY and CDR2 is SMNVEV (reference sequence). The CDR3 loop reads CASSLLRARHFQPQHF. The CDR3 bases are TGTGCCAGCAGTTTACTTCGTGCCAGACATTTTCAGCCCCAGCATTTT.

V is TRBV4-1 and J is TRBJ1-5, with no clear D. The CDR3 spans 16 residues. V was shortened by 0 bases and J by 0 bases, with 9 bases between the two germline ends. CDR1 MGHRA and CDR2 YSYEKL come from the germline V gene. As DNA, the CDR3 is TGCGCCAGCAGCCAAGATGGGAGTTATAGCAATCAGCCCCAGCATTTT. This sequence encodes CASSQDGSYSNQPQHF.

This chain links TRBV29-1 with TRBJ2-2; the D gene is possibly TRBD2 (5 bases). V lost 1 base and J 4 bases, leaving 13 bases between the germline ends. The CDR3 covers 15 residues. The V gene's germline CDR1 is SQVTM and CDR2 ANQGSEA. Written as DNA, the CDR3 is TGCAGCGTTGAAGTCGGTGTAGCGCCCACCGGGGAGCTGTTTTTT. Encoded protein: CSVEVGVAPTGELFF.

CDR3 region: CASSDWYEQYF. The CDR3 region has the DNA TGTGCCAGCAGTGATTGGTACGAGCAGTACTTC. This chain joins TRBV6-1 and TRBJ2-7; no definite D call. The CDR3 has 11 residues. Germline assignment: CDR1 MNHNS and CDR2 SASEGT. V was trimmed by 3 bases and J by 4 bases, leaving 4 bases between them.

This chain uses TRBV9 with TRBJ1-1; no definite D call. The CDR3 runs to 13 residues. The germline V gene has CDR1 SGDLS and CDR2 YYNGEE. Trimming left V 4 bases short and J 8 bases short, with 15 bases between. This CDR3 reads CASSQLADMEAFF. The CDR3 DNA sequence: TGTGCCAGCAGCCAGCTGGCAGATATGGAAGCTTTCTTT. The full variable domain, with the rest looked up from reference TRBV9 and TRBJ1-1, is DSGVTQTPKHLITATGQRVTLRCSPRSGDLSVYWYQQSLDQGLQFLIQYYNGEERAKGNILERFSAQQFPDLHSELNLSSLELGDSALYFCASSQLADMEAFFGQGTRLTVV.

This CDR3 is CASSPTGGMTEAFF. In DNA, the CDR3 is TGTGCCAGCAGTCCGACAGGGGGCATGACTGAAGCTTTCTTT. The chain has TRBV5-4 and TRBJ1-1; 10 bases match TRBD1. From germline, CDR1 is SGHNT and CDR2 YYREEE (reference sequence). The CDR3 covers 14 residues. V dropped 5 bases and J dropped 5; count of bases not matched to a gene: 6.

The chain carries TRBV11-2 and TRBJ2-7; D may be TRBD2 (6 bases). The CDR3 is 15 amino acids. Trimming removed 1 base from V and 5 bases from J, with 15 bases in between. Germline V lookup: CDR1 SGHAT, CDR2 FQNNGV. CDR3 loop: CASSLVPDGEDEQYF. CDR3 nucleotides: TGTGCCAGCAGCTTAGTCCCCGACGGGGAGGACGAGCAGTACTTC.

V is TRBV7-8 and J is TRBJ2-7; 8 positions agree with TRBD2. The CDR3 is made up of 17 amino acids. Germline trimming cut 0 bases from V and 3 bases from J; bases unmatched to any gene: 10. The germline V gene encodes CDR1 SGHVS and CDR2 FQNEAQ. The CDR3 loop reads CASSLAPGLAGRYEQYF. CDR3 DNA sequence: TGTGCCAGCAGCTTAGCCCCAGGGTTAGCGGGACGCTACGAGCAGTACTTC.

The rearrangement joins TRBV20-1 to TRBJ1-1; no firm D call. There are 11 residues in the CDR3. V was pared by 6 bases and J by 6 bases, with 11 bases between. Germline CDR1 DFQATT, CDR2 SNEGSKA (reference sequence). This chain's CDR3 is CSAQRRAEAFF. The CDR3 bases are TGCAGTGCCCAACGGAGGGCTGAAGCTTTCTTT.

V and J are TRBV7-9 and TRBJ2-3; TRBD1 matches at 12 bases. The CDR3 consists of 15 residues. The V gene's germline CDR1 is SEHNR and CDR2 FQNEAQ (reference sequence). V dropped 4 bases and J dropped 8; count of bases not matched to a gene: 7. The CDR3: CASSSPGQGAGTQYF. CDR3 coding DNA: TGTGCCAGCAGCTCGCCGGGACAGGGGGCCGGTACGCAGTATTTT. The full variable domain, completed using reference TRBV7-9 and TRBJ2-3, is DTGVSQNPRHKITKRGQNVTFRCDPISEHNRLYWYRQTLGQGPEFLTYFQNEAQLEKSRLLSDRFSAERPKGSFSTLEIQRTEQGDSAMYLCASSSPGQGAGTQYFGPGTRLTVL.

V is TRBV4-1 and J is TRBJ2-7; 14 bases line up with TRBD2. Germline CDR1 and CDR2: MGHRA and YSYEKL. With 4 bases clipped from V and 3 bases from J, the junction kept 5 bases outside the gene matches. The CDR3 sequence is 16 residues long. The CDR3 DNA is TGCGCCAGCAGCCCCGGACTAGCGGGAGGAATCTACGAGCAGTACTTC. Protein: CASSPGLAGGIYEQYF.

This chain uses TRBV2 with TRBJ2-5; TRBD1 agrees at 10 bases. The V segment lost 5 bases and the J segment 4 bases; nucleotides outside the gene matches: 7. CDR3 length: 15 residues. CDR1 and CDR2 (germline): SNHLY, FYNNEI. Here the CDR3 reads CASSNRQGAGETQYF. The CDR3 DNA reads TGTGCCAGCAGTAACAGACAGGGGGCCGGAGAGACCCAGTACTTC.

The chain combines TRBV29-1 with TRBJ1-2; D unclear. The CDR3 covers 13 residues. With 2 bases removed from V and 5 bases from J, the gap between germline ends came to 12 bases. CDR1 SQVTM and CDR2 ANQGSEA come from the germline V gene. The CDR3 here is CSVEMRFGYGYTF. CDR3 DNA sequence: TGCAGCGTTGAAATGCGTTTTGGATATGGCTACACCTTC.

The chain combines TRBV2 with TRBJ2-4; possible D gene TRBD2, 6 bases. CDR1 and CDR2 from the germline V gene are SNHLY and FYNNEI. V was clipped by 4 bases and J by 1 base, with 20 bases between them. The CDR3 is made up of 18 amino acids. The CDR3 region has the DNA TGTGCCAGCAGTGTAGGCAGGGACTTGAAGTTTGCCAAAAACATTCAGTACTTC. Amino acid sequence: CASSVGRDLKFAKNIQYF.

This rearrangement joins TRBV7-9 to TRBJ1-1, with D hard to call. V was pared by 4 bases and J by 4 bases, with 7 bases between. Germline loops: CDR1 SEHNR, CDR2 FQNEAQ (reference sequence). The CDR3 extends over 12 amino acids. As DNA, the CDR3 is TGTGCCAGCAGCTCTATCGGCACTGAAGCTTTCTTT. Its translation: CASSSIGTEAFF. Based on the CDR3 plus reference TRBV7-9 and TRBJ1-1, the full variable domain is DTGVSQNPRHKITKRGQNVTFRCDPISEHNRLYWYRQTLGQGPEFLTYFQNEAQLEKSRLLSDRFSAERPKGSFSTLEIQRTEQGDSAMYLCASSSIGTEAFFGQGTRLTVV.

This clone was recorded only once. This chain links TRBV18 with TRBJ2-7; D call uncertain. The CDR3 length is 15 residues. Trimming cost V 0 bases and J 3 bases, with 12 bases left between them. CDR1 is KGHSH and CDR2 is LQKENI in the germline V gene. CDR3 amino acids: CASSPPAPGGYEQYF. The CDR3 coding sequence is TGTGCCAGCTCACCACCGGCCCCGGGTGGCTACGAGCAGTACTTC.

Written as DNA, the CDR3 is TGTGCCAGTAGTATATATGAGGGTAGCAATCAGCCCCAGCATTTT. Its protein is CASSIYEGSNQPQHF. This chain connects TRBV19 to TRBJ1-5; D unresolved. Trimming took off 2 bases at V and 0 bases at J, with 8 bases between the two ends. Germline-derived CDR1 and CDR2 are LNHDA and SQIVND (reference sequence). The CDR3 has 15 amino acids.

This chain uses TRBV15 with TRBJ1-5; D might be TRBD1 (5 bases). Germline V CDR1 and CDR2: LNHNV, YYDKDF (reference sequence). This CDR3 spans 15 amino acids. Trimming stripped 8 bases from V and 6 bases from J, with 20 bases between. The CDR3 is CATSESGMGGQPQHF. The CDR3 bases are TGTGCCACCTCTGAATCAGGGATGGGAGGTCAGCCCCAGCATTTT.

The V and J genes are TRBV7-9 and TRBJ2-1; D is ambiguous. There are 13 residues in the CDR3. Germline V gene sequence: CDR1 SEHNR, CDR2 FQNEAQ (reference sequence). The V end was cut by 6 bases, the J end by 1 base, with 7 bases between. CDR3 in amino acids: CASSSTSYNEQFF. Here the CDR3 DNA reads TGTGCCAGCAGTTCAACATCCTACAATGAGCAGTTCTTC.

This chain links TRBV7-9 with TRBJ2-7; D possibly matches TRBD1 or TRBD2 (7 bases each). Germline-derived CDR1 and CDR2 are SEHNR and FQNEAQ (reference sequence). This CDR3 has 16 amino acids. The V gene lost 8 bases and the J gene lost 0 bases, with 20 bases spanning the gap. The CDR3 DNA sequence: TGTGCCAGCCTGGACAGGAGCGGGACGACCTCCTACGAGCAGTACTTC. Its translation is CASLDRSGTTSYEQYF.

This chain links TRBV19 with TRBJ2-7; a weak D match, TRBD2 (5 bases). The CDR3 totals 14 residues. V was shortened by 6 bases and J by 2 bases, with 14 bases between the two germline ends. Germline V gene lookup returns CDR1 LNHDA and CDR2 SQIVND (reference sequence). CDR3 loop: CASRVAGGAYEQYF. The CDR3 bases are TGTGCCAGTAGAGTGGCAGGAGGAGCCTACGAGCAGTACTTC. The variable domain in full, completed from reference TRBV19 and TRBJ2-7, reads DGGITQSPKYLFRKEGQNVTLSCEQNLNHDAMYWYRQDPGQGLRLIYYSQIVNDFQKGDIAEGYSVSREKKESFPLTVTSAQKNPTAFYLCASRVAGGAYEQYFGPGTRLTVT.

To note about this clone: The sample contains more than one DNA sequence encoding this CDR3. The chain recombines TRBV5-1 with TRBJ2-7, with 7 positions matching TRBD1. The CDR3 loop spans 14 amino acids. After removal of 2 bases from V and 1 base from J, the junction contained 3 bases not matched to a gene. CDR1 and CDR2 (germline): SGHRS, YFSETQ. The CDR3 loop is CASSLQGLSYEQYF. The CDR3 nucleotides read TGCGCCAGCAGCTTACAGGGGCTTTCCTACGAGCAGTACTTC.

The sample holds a few counts of this clone. The genes are TRBV7-9 and TRBJ1-2; D uncertain. V lost 0 bases to trimming and J lost 3 bases, with 2 bases between them. CDR1 and CDR2 from the germline V gene are SEHNR and FQNEAQ (reference sequence). The CDR3 length is 12 residues. The CDR3 here is CASSLADYGYTF. CDR3 coding DNA: TGTGCCAGCAGCTTAGCGGACTATGGCTACACCTTC.

This clone was detected once. This sequence joins TRBV7-9 and TRBJ2-7; TRBD2 agrees at 11 bases. From germline, CDR1 is SEHNR and CDR2 FQNEAQ (reference sequence). The CDR3 extends over 13 amino acids. J lost 7 bases, V lost 4 bases, and 3 bases had no gene match. The CDR3 here is CASSSLAGGEQYF. CDR3 nucleotides: TGTGCCAGCAGCTCATTAGCGGGAGGGGAGCAGTACTTC.

The chain carries TRBV13 and TRBJ2-2, with 7 bases lining up with TRBD2. After removal of 1 base from V and 6 bases from J, the junction contained 20 bases not matched to a gene. Germline lookup yields CDR1 PRHDT and CDR2 FYEKMQ (reference sequence). The CDR3 spans 20 residues. The CDR3 spells CASSLVGLADSVAFAGELFF. The CDR3 DNA follows: TGTGCCAGCAGCTTAGTGGGCCTAGCGGACTCAGTTGCGTTTGCCGGGGAGCTGTTTTTT.